This T cell receptor (beta chain) was observed in a study of PD-1 blockade in classical Hodgkin lymphoma (dated by TCRdb to 2018 to 2020). Regarding the research as a whole: Nivolumab dosing was 3 mg/kg intravenously every 2 weeks, continuing until either disease progression or unacceptable toxicity. To define a peripheral blood immune signature of response to PD-1 blockade in classical Hodgkin lymphoma, the study combined TCR beta sequencing with CyTOF. Results and caveats for the whole study, not just this receptor: Patients starting nivolumab less than 1 year after ASCT had lower diversity and were excluded from later analyses to avoid confounding by immune reconstitution. Newly diagnosed patients were reported to have lower baseline TCR diversity than healthy donors, and relapsed/refractory patients were reported to have lower baseline TCR diversity still. A significant rise by C4D1 was seen in CD4+ but not CD8+ TCR diversity (p=0.0027 vs p=0.16), with the rise being most apparent in complete responders (p=0.02). Baseline diversity similar to that of newly diagnosed patients was observed in trial patients achieving complete response, whereas significantly lower diversity was observed in partial responders and progressors. Only a single clinical trial cohort was studied, and what caused the repertoire differences, possibly disease activity or prior therapy, remained undefined.

On this clone itself: Which antigen it targets is not known. No much larger clonotype is one base removed from it; base qualities were not supplied.

The time point label, as the study defines it: cycle 4 day 1 (C4D1), after 6 weeks of nivolumab. Every trial patient had relapsed following autologous stem cell transplantation, and prior brentuximab vedotin exposure was what differed among cohorts A, B and C. The trial cohort included more than 55 patients with relapsed/refractory classical Hodgkin lymphoma, and each patient had a best overall response of complete response, partial response or progressive disease. Trial patients were treated with single-agent nivolumab in the multi-cohort phase II CheckMate 205 trial. An independent review committee assessed best overall response by applying the 2007 International Working Group response criteria. Trial PBMCs were obtained immediately prior to nivolumab initiation (C1D1) and on therapy at cycle 2 day 1 and cycle 4 day 1. Peripheral blood was collected in 8 mL Vacutainer Cell Preparation Tubes, from which PBMCs were isolated by centrifugation and then cryopreserved.

Inclusive of the bounding cysteine and phenylalanine, the CDR3 is 16 residues long. Just the 48-base CDR3 DNA is kept, in frame starting at base 1. The V end gives up 4 bases and the J end 9 bases, leaving 15 bases in the junction not matched to a gene. Per the germline V gene (reference sequence), SEHNR is the CDR1 and FQNEAQ is the CDR2. Genomic DNA was isolated using the Qiagen DNeasy kit from unsorted PBMCs as well as from negatively selected CD4+ and CD8+ fractions. TCR beta CDR3 regions were subjected to amplification by immunoSEQ multiplex PCR with primers that anneal to V and J segments. A synthetic immune receptor repertoire was used to minimize amplification bias, and any residual bias was removed computationally once sequencing was done. As for the original processing: Repertoire diversity was quantified as the Shannon entropy index using custom Python scripts. Unsorted, CD4+ and CD8+ repertoires were examined separately, except in combined analyses, for which CD4+ and CD8+ sequences were merged in silico. A clone was considered expanded if an increase in frequency of at least 2-fold after treatment relative to C1D1 was found, and a pseudocount of 0.5 was applied to clones undetected at baseline. Singleton clones were defined as clones with 0 or 1 copy at C1D1, and non-singleton clones were defined as clones with 2 or more copies. Clones expanded in unsorted samples were labelled as CD4+, CD8+ or unknown by matching protein sequences in sorted samples from the same patient. Wilcoxon tests on paired samples were used to test diversity changes from C1D1 to C4D1. The table was pulled from immuneACCESS by TCRdb, which kept in-frame rearrangements only. Such tables lose some clones; where checked, under half of the loss comes from unresolved V genes, and the rest has no known cause. V and J calls and clone size follow that table, whereas D and trimming were derived from the DNA. The sample has under 130,000 clones on record, approximately 89% of them singletons. The ten largest clones represent under 20% of the sample.

This TCR came from a human donor with classical Hodgkin lymphoma. In this chain, TRBV7-9 is recombined with TRBJ2-1, with 7 bases in between that match TRBD2. The specimen comprised peripheral blood mononuclear cells (PBMCs), sampled before the fourth cycle of nivolumab. The CDR3 protein is CASSSSDVTSLSEQFF. In nucleotide form, the sequence is TGTGCCAGCAGCTCCTCCGATGTGACTAGCTTAAGTGAGCAGTTCTTC.